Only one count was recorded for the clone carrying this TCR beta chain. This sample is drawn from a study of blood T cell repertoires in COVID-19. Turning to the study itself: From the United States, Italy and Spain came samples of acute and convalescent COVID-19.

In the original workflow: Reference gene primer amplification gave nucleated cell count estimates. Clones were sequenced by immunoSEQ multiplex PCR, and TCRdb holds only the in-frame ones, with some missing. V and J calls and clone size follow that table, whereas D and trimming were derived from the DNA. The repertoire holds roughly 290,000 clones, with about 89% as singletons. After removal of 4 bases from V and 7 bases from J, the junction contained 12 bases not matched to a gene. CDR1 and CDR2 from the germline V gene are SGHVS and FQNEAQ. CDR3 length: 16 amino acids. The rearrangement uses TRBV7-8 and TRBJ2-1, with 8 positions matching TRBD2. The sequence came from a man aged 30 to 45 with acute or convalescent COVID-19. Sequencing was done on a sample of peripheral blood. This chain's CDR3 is CASSSGDGRAMNEQFF. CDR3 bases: TGTGCCAGCAGCTCCGGTGACGGGAGGGCCATGAATGAGCAGTTCTTC.